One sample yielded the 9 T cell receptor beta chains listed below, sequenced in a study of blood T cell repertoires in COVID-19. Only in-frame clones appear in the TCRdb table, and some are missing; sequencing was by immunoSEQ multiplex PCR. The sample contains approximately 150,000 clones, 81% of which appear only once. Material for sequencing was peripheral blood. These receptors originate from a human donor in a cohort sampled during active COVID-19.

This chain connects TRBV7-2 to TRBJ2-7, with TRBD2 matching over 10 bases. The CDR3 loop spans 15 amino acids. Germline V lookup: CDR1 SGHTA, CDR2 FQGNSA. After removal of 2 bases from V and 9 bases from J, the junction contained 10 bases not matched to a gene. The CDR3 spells CASSLQASGSTVQYF. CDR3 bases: TGTGCCAGCAGCTTACAGGCTAGCGGGAGTACGGTGCAGTACTTC.

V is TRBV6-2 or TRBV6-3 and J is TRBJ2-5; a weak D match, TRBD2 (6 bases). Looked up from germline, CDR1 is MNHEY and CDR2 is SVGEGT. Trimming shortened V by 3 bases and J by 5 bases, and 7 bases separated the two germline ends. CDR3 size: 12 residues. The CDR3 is CASSYGGETQYF. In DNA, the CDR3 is TGTGCCAGCAGTTATGGGGGGGAGACCCAGTACTTC.

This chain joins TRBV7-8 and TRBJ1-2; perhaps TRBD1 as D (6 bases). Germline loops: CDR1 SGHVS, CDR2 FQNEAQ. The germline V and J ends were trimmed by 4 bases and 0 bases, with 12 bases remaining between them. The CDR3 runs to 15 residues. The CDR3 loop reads CASSSQGNPNYGYTF. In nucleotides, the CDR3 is TGTGCCAGCAGCTCCCAGGGGAATCCTAACTATGGCTACACCTTC.

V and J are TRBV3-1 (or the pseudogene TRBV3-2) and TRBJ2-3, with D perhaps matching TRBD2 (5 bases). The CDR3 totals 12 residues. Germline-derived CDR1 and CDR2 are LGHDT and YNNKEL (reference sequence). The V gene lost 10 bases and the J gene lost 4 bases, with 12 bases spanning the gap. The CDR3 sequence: CATRRRADTQYF. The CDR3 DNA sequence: TGTGCCACTCGGCGGCGGGCAGATACGCAGTATTTT.

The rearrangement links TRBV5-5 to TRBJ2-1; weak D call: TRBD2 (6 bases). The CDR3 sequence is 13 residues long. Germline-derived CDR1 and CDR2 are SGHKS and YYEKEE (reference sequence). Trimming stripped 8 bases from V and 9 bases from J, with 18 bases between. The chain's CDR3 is CASSGAAVTEQFF. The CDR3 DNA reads TGTGCCAGTTCGGGAGCAGCGGTCACTGAGCAGTTCTTC.

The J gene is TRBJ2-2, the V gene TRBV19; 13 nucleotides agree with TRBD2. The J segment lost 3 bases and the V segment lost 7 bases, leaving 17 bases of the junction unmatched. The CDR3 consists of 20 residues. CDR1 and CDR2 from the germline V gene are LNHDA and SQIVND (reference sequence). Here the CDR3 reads CASTVGAGTSGIRYTGELFF. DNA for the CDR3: TGTGCCAGTACGGTGGGTGCGGGGACTAGCGGGATAAGGTACACCGGGGAGCTGTTTTTT.

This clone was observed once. Here the CDR3 reads CASSPGRLPEQYF. The DNA for the CDR3 is TGTGCCAGCTCACCGGGCAGATTACCCGAGCAGTACTTC. The chain has TRBV18 and TRBJ2-7, with D unresolved. Germline V lookup: CDR1 KGHSH, CDR2 LQKENI. The CDR3 consists of 13 residues. Trimming removed 3 bases from V and 6 bases from J, with 12 bases in between.

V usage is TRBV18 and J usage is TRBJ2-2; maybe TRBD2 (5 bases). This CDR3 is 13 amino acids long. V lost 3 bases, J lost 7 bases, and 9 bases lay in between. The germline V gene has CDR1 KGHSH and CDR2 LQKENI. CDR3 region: CASSPRTVGELFF. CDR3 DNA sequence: TGTGCCAGCTCACCCCGGACTGTCGGGGAGCTGTTTTTT.

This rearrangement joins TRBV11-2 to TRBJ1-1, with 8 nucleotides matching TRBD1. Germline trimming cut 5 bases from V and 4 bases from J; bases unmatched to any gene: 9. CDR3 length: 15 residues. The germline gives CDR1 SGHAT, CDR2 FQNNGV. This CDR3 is CASSLTPGGVTEAFF. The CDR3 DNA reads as TGTGCCAGCAGCCTCACCCCAGGGGGCGTCACTGAAGCTTTCTTT. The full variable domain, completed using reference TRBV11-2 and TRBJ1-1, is EAGVAQSPRYKIIEKRQSVAFWCNPISGHATLYWYQQILGQGPKLLIQFQNNGVVDDSQLPKDRFSAERLKGVDSTLKIQPAKLEDSAVYLCASSLTPGGVTEAFFGQGTRLTVV.